Detailed here is one T cell receptor (beta chain). Antigen specificity is unknown. V was cut by 3 bases and J by 6 bases, with 17 bases left in between. CDR1 is LNHDA, CDR2 SQIVND, per germline (reference sequence). This CDR3 contains 16 residues. This sample stems from a study of T cell repertoires in cytomegalovirus infection. For the study at large: A matching HLA type, together with CMV infection, was signaled by public TCR beta signatures.

Points from the study as a whole: What dominated the ex vivo response were HLA-C-restricted CMV-specific TCR beta clonotypes. Pooled public TCR beta family frequency picked out CMV carriers with the relevant HLA.

TCRdb redid the calling of the reads with MiXCR, one entry per CDR3 protein. The table includes approximately 400,000 distinct CDR3 sequences, 25% to 40% detected once. The rearrangement uses TRBV19 and TRBJ1-4; D uncertain. Sample: PBMCs. This TCR was recovered from a human donor in good health (CMV status not recorded). Some clones in this sample may be carry-over from other donors' samples. CDR3 region: CASSIRWQQADEKLFF. In DNA, the CDR3 is TGTGCCAGTAGTATCAGATGGCAGCAGGCGGATGAAAAACTGTTTTTT.